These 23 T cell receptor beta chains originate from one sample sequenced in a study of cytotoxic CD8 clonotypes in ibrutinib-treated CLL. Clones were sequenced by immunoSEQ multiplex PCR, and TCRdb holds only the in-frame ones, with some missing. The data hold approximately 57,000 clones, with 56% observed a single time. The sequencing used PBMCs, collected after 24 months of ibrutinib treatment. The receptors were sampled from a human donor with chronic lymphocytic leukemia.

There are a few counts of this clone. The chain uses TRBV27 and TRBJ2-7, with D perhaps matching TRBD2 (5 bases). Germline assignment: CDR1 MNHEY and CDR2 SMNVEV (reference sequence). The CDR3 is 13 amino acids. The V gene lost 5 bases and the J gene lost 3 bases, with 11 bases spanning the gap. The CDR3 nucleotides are TGTGCCAGCAGTCCGGGAAAGGTCTACGAGCAGTACTTC. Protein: CASSPGKVYEQYF.

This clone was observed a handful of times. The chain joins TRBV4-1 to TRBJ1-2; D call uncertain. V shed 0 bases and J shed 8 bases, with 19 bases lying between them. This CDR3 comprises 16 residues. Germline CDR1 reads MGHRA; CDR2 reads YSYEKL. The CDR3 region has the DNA TGCGCCAGCAGCCAAGAACTGGCGGGTCTACGGCCCGGCTACACCTTC. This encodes CASSQELAGLRPGYTF.

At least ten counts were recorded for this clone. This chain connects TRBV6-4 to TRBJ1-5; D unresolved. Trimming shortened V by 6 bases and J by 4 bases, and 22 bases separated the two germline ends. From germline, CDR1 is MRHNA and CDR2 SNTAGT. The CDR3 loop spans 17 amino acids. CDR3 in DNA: TGTGCCAGCAGACCCTCTAAGAACGTCCGTTTAAATCAGCCCCAGCATTTT. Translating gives CASRPSKNVRLNQPQHF.

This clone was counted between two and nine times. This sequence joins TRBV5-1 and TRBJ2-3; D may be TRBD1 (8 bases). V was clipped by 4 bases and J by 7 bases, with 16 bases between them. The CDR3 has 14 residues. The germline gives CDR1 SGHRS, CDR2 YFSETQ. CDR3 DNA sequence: TGCGCCAGCAGCCCGGACAGGGAGGGTTATACGCAGTATTTT. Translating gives CASSPDREGYTQYF.

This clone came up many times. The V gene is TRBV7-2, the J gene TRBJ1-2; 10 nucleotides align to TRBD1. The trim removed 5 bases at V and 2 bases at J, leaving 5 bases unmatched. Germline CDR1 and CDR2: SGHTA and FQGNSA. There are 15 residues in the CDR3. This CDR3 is CASSPRTGGNYGYTF. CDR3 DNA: TGTGCCAGCAGCCCGCGGACAGGGGGAAACTATGGCTACACCTTC.

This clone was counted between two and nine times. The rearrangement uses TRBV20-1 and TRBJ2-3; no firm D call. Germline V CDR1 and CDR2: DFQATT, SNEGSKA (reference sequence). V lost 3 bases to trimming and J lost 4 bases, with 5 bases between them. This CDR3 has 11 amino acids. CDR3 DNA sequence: TGCAGTGCTAGTAAGGCAGATACGCAGTATTTT. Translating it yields CSASKADTQYF.

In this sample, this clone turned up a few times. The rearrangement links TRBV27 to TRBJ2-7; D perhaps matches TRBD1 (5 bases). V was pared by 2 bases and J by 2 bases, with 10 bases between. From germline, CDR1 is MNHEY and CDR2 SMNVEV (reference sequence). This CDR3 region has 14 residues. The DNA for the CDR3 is TGTGCCAGCAGTTTAAGGGCGACAGCCTACGAGCAGTACTTC. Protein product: CASSLRATAYEQYF.

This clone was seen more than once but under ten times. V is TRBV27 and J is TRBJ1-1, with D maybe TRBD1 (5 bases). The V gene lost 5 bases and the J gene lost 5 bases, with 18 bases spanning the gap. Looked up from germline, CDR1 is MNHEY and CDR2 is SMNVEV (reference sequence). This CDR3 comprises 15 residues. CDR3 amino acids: CASSPLGLGATEAFF. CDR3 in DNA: TGTGCCAGCAGTCCTCTGGGGCTAGGGGCGACTGAAGCTTTCTTT.

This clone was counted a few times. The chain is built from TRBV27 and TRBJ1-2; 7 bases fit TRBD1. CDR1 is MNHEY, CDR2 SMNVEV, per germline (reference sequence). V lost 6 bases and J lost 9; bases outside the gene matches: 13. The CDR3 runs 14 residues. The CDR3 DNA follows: TGTGCCAGCAGCCTCCAGGGGGGGGCGGTTAGCTACACCTTC. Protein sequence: CASSLQGGAVSYTF.

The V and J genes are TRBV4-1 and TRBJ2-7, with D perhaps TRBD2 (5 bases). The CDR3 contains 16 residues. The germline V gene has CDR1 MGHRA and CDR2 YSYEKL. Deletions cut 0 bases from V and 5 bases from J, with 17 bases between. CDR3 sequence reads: CASSQDSGSARDEQYV. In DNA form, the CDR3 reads TGCGCCAGCAGCCAAGATTCGGGGTCCGCCCGGGACGAGCAGTACGTC.

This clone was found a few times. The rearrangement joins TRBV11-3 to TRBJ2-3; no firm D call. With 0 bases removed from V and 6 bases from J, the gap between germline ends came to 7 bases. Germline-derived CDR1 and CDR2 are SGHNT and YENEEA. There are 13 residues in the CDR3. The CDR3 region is CASSLDRRDTQYF. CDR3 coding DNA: TGTGCCAGCAGCTTAGATCGTCGGGATACGCAGTATTTT.

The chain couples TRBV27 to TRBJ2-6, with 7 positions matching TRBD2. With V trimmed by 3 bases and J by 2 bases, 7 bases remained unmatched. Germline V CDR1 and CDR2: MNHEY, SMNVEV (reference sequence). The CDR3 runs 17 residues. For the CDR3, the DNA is TGTGCCAGCAGTTTCGTTTGGGAGGGTACTGGGGCCAACGTCCTGACTTTC. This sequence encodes CASSFVWEGTGANVLTF.

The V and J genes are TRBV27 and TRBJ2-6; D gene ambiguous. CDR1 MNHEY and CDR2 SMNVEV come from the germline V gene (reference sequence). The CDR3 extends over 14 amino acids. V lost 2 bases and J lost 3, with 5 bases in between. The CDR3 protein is CASSLRVGANVLTF. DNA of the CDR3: TGTGCCAGCAGTTTAAGGGTTGGGGCCAACGTCCTGACTTTC.

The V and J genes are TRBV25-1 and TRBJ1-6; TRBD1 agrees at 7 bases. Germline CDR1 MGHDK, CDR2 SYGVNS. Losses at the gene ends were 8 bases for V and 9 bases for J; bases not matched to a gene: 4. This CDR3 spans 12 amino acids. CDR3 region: CASGRGISPLHF. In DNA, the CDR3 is TGTGCCAGCGGCAGGGGGATTTCACCCCTCCACTTT.

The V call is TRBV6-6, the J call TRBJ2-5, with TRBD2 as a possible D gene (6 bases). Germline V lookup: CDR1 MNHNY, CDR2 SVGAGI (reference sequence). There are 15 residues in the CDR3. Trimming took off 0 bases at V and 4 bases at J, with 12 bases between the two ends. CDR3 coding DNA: TGTGCCAGCAGTTACTCGGGGTTGGAGGGAGAGACCCAGTACTTC. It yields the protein CASSYSGLEGETQYF.

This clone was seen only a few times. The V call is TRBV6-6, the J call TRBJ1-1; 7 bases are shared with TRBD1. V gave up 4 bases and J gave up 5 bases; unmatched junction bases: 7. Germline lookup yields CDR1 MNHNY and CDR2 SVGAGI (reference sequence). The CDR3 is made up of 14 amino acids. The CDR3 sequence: CASSFTGEGTEAFF. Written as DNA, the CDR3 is TGTGCCAGCAGTTTTACAGGGGAGGGTACTGAAGCTTTCTTT.

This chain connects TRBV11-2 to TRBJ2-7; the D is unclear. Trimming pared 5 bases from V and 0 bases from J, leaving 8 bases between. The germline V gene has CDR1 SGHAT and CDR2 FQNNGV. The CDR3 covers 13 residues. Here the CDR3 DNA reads TGTGCCAGCAGCCGCAGCGTCTCCTACGAGCAGTACGTC. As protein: CASSRSVSYEQYV.

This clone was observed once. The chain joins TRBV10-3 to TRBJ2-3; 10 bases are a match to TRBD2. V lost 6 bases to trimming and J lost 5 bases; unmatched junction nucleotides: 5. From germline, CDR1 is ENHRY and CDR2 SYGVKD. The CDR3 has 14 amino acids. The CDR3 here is CAIRGAGGVDTQYF. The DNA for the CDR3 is TGTGCCATCAGAGGAGCGGGAGGGGTAGATACGCAGTATTTT.

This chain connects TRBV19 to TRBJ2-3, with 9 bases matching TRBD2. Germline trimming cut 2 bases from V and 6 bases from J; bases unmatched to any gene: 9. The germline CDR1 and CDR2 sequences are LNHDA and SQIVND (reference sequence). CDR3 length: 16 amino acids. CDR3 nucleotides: TGTGCCAGTAGTATAACGGCGGGGGGGCGGTTGGATACGCAGTATTTT. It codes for CASSITAGGRLDTQYF.

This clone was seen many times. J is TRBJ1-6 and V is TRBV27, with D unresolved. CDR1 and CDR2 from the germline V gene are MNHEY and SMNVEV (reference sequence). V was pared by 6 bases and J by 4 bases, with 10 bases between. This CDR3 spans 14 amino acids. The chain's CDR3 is CASREIGYNSPLHF. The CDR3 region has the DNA TGTGCCAGCAGGGAGATTGGGTATAATTCACCCCTCCACTTT.

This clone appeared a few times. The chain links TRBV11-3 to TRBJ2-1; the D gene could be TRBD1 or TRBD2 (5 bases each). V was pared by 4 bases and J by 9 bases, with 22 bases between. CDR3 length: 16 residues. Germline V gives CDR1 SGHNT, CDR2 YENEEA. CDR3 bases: TGTGCCAGCAGCTCCAAAGGGGATACGGGGACGGTTGAGCAGTTCTTC. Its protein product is CASSSKGDTGTVEQFF.

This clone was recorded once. CDR3 sequence (DNA): TGCGCCAGCAGCCTGGAGAAGACGGAACTCATCTCCTACGAGCAGTACGTC. Its translation is CASSLEKTELISYEQYV. The gene calls are TRBV5-1 and TRBJ2-7, with no clear D. Germline-derived CDR1 and CDR2 are SGHRS and YFSETQ. The V end was cut by 4 bases, the J end by 0 bases, with 20 bases between. This CDR3 is built from 17 residues.

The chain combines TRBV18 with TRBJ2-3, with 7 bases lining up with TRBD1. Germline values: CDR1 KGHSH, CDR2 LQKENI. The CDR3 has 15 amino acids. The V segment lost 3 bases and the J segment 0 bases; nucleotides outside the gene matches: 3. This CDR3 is CASSPPGQSTDTQYF. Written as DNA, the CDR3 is TGTGCCAGCTCACCGCCGGGACAGAGCACAGATACGCAGTATTTT.